The rows below give T cell receptor beta chains drawn from one sample of a study of OX40 agonist ivuxolimab in advanced cancers. The method was immunoSEQ multiplex PCR; TCRdb's version includes in-frame clones alone and lacks a portion of them. The sample holds approximately 84,000 clones, about 86% seen once. The material sequenced was CD4+ or CD8+ T cells sorted from blood, taken in a trial of the OX40 agonist ivuxolimab. Receptor source: an adult with an advanced solid tumor such as melanoma, head and neck, liver or kidney cancer. CDR3s leave out the opening cysteine and the closing phenylalanine or tryptophan. Each record gives: J gene, clone size, V gene, CDR3 protein. Some rows have no size entry. The others give once, few or many, or a class for an expanded clone.

>TRBJ1-5|-|TRBV7-8
ASSLGQGVTQPQH
>TRBJ2-7|-|TRBV5-1
ASPLWAGRIYEQY
>TRBJ1-2|-|TRBV19
ATLAESNGYT
>TRBJ1-2|few|TRBV2
ASSERGQGAGYT
>TRBJ1-6|-|TRBV19
ASRARALNSPLH
>TRBJ2-1|-|TRBV19
ASSRRGGDNEQF
>TRBJ2-3|-|TRBV7-3
ASSPPTGERADTQY
>TRBJ2-7|-|TRBV4-2
ASSPRGGGSSYEQY
>TRBJ2-6|-|TRBV5-1
ASSPGTASGANVLT
>TRBJ2-6|once|TRBV4-3
ASSPRTGANVLT
>TRBJ2-7|-|TRBV6-1
ASSGLAGAGAYEQY
>TRBJ2-3|-|TRBV9
ASSVAPGQADTQY
>TRBJ1-3|-|TRBV9
ASSSLFGNTIY
>TRBJ1-1|-|TRBV6-6
ASRGYTEAF
>TRBJ2-5|-|TRBV7-9
ASRPRSQAETQY
>TRBJ2-3|-|TRBV5-4
ASSFKSTSGGIADTQY
>TRBJ1-4|-|TRBV6-1
ASSDGTGVEKLF
>TRBJ2-1|-|TRBV4-2
ASSQSSGGRSYNEQF
>TRBJ1-1|-|TRBV5-1
ASSLGHPNTEAF
>TRBJ1-3|once|TRBV6-5
ASSAQGVRGNTIY
>TRBJ1-2|-|TRBV20-1
SAGGYT
>TRBJ2-3|-|TRBV7-3
ASSSLLDGSTDTQY
>TRBJ2-7|once|TRBV11-2
ASSSYRGNEQY
>TRBJ2-7|-|TRBV6-1
ASIVGYSYEQY
>TRBJ2-1|-|TRBV30
AWSVGERDYNEQF
>TRBJ2-7|-|TRBV11-2
ASSPINRDRRSTYEQY